The entry below describes one T cell receptor beta chain. This sample was included in a study of blood T cell repertoires in COVID-19. Recruits, aged roughly 18 to 95 years, lived in roughly 22 US areas. Generated by immunoSEQ multiplex PCR, the TCRdb table keeps only in-frame clones and is missing some. In the table there are roughly 180,000 clones, over 70% of which are singletons. There are 15 residues in the CDR3. Germline values: CDR1 LGHNA, CDR2 YNFKEQ. Losses at the gene ends were 6 bases for V and 3 bases for J; bases not matched to a gene: 11. The chain joins TRBV4-2 to TRBJ2-7; 7 positions match TRBD2. Material: PBMCs or T cells enriched from blood (not recorded which). The TCR was taken from a woman aged 40 to 49 with acute COVID-19. CDR3 sequence reads: CASSEVLGGGYEQYF. CDR3 DNA sequence: TGTGCCAGCAGTGAGGTCCTCGGCGGGGGCTACGAGCAGTACTTC.